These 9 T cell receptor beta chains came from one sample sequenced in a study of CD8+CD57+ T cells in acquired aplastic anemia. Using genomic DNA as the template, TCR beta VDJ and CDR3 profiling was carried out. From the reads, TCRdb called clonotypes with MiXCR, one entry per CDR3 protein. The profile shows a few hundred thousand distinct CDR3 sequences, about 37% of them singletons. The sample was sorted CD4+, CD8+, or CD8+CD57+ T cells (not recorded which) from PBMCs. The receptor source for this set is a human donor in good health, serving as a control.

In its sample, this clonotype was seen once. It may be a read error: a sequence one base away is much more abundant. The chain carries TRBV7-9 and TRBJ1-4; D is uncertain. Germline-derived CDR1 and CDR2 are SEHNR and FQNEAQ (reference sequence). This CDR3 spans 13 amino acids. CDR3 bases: TGTGCCGGCAGCTTTGGACGAAATGAAAAACTGTTTTTT. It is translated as CAGSFGRNEKLFF.

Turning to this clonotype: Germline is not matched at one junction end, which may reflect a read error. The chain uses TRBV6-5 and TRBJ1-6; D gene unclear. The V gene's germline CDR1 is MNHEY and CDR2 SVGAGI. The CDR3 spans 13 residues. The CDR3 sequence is CASSYSIDSPPHF. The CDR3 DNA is TGTGCCAGCAGTTACTCGATCGATTCACCCCCCCACTTT.

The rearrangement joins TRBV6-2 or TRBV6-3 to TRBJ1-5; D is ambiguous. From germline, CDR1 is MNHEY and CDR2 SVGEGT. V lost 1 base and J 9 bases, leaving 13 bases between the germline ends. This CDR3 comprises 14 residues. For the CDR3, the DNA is TGTGCCAGCAGTTACTTGGGAGGGATTGGGCCCCAGCATTTT. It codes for CASSYLGGIGPQHF.

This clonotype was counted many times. CDR3 residues: CASSLNRDNSPLHF. The CDR3 DNA is TGTGCCAGCAGTCTCAACAGGGATAATTCACCCCTCCACTTT. The chain combines TRBV12-3 or TRBV12-4 with TRBJ1-6; D is perhaps TRBD1 (6 bases). This CDR3 comprises 14 residues. Trimming took off 5 bases at V and 5 bases at J, with 10 bases between the two ends.

CDR3 region: CASSWPQGAYGYTF. The CDR3 DNA sequence: TGTGCCAGCAGCTGGCCTCAGGGAGCCTATGGCTACACCTTC. The chain combines TRBV7-9 with TRBJ1-2, with D possibly matching TRBD1 (5 bases). Per the germline V gene, CDR1 is SEHNR and CDR2 is FQNEAQ (reference sequence). Trimming stripped 4 bases from V and 4 bases from J, with 13 bases between. The CDR3 loop spans 14 amino acids.

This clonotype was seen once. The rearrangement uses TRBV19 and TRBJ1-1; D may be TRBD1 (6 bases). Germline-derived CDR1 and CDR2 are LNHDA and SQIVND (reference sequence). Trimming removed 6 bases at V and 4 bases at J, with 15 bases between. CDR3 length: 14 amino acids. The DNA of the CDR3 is TGTGCCAGTAGCTTACCCCGGGGGCCCACTGAAGCTTTCTTT. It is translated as CASSLPRGPTEAFF. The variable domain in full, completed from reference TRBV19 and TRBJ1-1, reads DGGITQSPKYLFRKEGQNVTLSCEQNLNHDAMYWYRQDPGQGLRLIYYSQIVNDFQKGDIAEGYSVSREKKESFPLTVTSAQKNPTAFYLCASSLPRGPTEAFFGQGTRLTVV.

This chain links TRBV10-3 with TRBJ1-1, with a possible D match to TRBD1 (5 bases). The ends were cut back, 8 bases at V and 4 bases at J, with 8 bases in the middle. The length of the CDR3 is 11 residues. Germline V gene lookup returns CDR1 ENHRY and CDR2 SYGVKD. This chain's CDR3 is CAISRGTEAFF. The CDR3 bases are TGTGCCATCTCTAGGGGCACTGAAGCTTTCTTT.

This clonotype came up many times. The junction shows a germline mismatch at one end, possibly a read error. The CDR3 nucleotides read TGCAGTGCCAGAGGACTAGCGGGAGGACAAGAGACCCAGTACTTC. It specifies CSARGLAGGQETQYF. The V gene is TRBV20-1, the J gene TRBJ2-5, with 14 positions matching TRBD2. CDR1 and CDR2 from the germline V gene are DFQATT and SNEGSKA (reference sequence). The CDR3 length is 15 residues.

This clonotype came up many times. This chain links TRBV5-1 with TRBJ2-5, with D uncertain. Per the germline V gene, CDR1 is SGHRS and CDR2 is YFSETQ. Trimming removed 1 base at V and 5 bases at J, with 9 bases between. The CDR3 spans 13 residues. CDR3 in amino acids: CASSLWLRETQYF. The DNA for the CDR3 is TGCGCCAGCAGCTTGTGGTTACGGGAGACCCAGTACTTC.